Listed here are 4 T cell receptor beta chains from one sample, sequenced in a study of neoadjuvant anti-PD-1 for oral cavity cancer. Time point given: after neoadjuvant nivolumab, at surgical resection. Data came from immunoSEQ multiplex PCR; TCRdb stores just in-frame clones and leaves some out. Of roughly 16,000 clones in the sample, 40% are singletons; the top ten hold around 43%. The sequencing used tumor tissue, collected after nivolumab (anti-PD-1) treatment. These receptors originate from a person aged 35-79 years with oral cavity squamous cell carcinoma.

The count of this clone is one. The CDR3 DNA reads as TGTGCCAGCAGCCCGGGGGGGGCAAGGCAGCCCCAGCATTTT. The encoded protein is CASSPGGARQPQHF. The chain joins TRBV6-6 to TRBJ1-5; a possible D gene is TRBD1 (6 bases). This CDR3 is 14 amino acids long. The germline V gene encodes CDR1 MNHNY and CDR2 SVGAGI (reference sequence). V was clipped by 6 bases and J by 7 bases, with 16 bases between them.

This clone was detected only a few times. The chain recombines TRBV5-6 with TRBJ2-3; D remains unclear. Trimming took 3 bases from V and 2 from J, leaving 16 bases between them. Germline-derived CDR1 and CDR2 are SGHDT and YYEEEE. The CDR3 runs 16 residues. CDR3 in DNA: TGTGCCAGCAGCTGGCCCACGGCGACCTCCACAGATACGCAGTATTTT. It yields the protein CASSWPTATSTDTQYF.

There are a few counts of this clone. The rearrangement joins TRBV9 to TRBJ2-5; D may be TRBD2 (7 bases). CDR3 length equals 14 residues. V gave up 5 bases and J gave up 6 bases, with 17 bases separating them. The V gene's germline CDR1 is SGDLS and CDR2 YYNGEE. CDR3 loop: CASSSGGRSQTQYF. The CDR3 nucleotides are TGTGCCAGCAGTTCGGGGGGCCGGAGTCAGACCCAGTACTTC.

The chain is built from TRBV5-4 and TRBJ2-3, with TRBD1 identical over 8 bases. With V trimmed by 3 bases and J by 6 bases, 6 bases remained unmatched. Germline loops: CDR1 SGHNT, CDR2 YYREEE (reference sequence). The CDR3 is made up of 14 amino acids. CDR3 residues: CASSYGQGRDTQYF. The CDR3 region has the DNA TGTGCCAGCAGCTATGGACAGGGTCGTGATACGCAGTATTTT.